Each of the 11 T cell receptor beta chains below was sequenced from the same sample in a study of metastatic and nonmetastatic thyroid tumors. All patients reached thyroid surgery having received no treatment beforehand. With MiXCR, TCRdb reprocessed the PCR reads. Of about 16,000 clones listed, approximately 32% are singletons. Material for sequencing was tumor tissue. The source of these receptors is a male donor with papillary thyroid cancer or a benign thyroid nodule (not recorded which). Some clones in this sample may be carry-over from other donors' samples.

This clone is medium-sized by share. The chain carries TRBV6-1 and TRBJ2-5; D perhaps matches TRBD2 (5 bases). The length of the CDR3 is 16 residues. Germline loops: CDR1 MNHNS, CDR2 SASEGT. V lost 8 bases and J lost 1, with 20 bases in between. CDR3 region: CASVGPPGGRQETQYF. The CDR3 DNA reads TGTGCCAGCGTTGGACCTCCAGGCGGGCGCCAAGAGACCCAGTACTTC.

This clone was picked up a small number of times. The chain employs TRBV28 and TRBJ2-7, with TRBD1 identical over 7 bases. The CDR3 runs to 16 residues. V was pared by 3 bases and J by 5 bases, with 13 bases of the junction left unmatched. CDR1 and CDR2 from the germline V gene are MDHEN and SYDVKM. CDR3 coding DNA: TGTGCCAGCAGTTTTTCCCCGACAGGGTGGGCGAACGAGCAGTACTTC. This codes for CASSFSPTGWANEQYF.

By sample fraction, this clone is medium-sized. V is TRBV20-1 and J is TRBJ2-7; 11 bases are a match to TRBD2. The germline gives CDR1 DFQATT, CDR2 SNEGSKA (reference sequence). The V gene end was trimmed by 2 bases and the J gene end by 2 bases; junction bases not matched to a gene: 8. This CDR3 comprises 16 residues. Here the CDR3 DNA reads TGCAGTGCTAGAATACTTCCGGGACTAGCGGCCTACGAGCAGTACTTC. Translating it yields CSARILPGLAAYEQYF.

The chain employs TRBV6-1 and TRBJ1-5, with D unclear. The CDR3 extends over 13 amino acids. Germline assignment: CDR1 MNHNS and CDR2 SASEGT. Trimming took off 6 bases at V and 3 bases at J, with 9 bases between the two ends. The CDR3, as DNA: TGTGCCAGCAGATTTGACGACAATCAGCCCCAGCATTTT. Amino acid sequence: CASRFDDNQPQHF.

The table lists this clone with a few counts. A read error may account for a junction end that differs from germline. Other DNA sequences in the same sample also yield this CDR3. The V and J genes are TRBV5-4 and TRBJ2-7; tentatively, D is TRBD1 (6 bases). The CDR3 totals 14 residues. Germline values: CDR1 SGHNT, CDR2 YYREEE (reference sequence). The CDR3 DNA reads TGCGCCAGCAGCCGGGACATCATTTCCTACGAGCAGTACTTC. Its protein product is CASSRDIISYEQYF. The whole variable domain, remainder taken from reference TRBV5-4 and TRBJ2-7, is ETGVTQSPTHLIKTRGQQVTLRCSSQSGHNTVSWYQQALGQGPQFIFQYYREEENGRGNFPPRFSGLQFPNYSSELNVNALELDDSALYLCASSRDIISYEQYFGPGTRLTVT.

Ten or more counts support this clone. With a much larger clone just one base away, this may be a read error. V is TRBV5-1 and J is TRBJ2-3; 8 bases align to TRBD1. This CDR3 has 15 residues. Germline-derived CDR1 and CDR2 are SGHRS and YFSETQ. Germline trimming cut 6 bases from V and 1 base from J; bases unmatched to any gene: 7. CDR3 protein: CASNQGAGGTDTQYF. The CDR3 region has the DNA TGCGCCAGCAACCAGGGGGCAGGGGGCACAGATACGCAGTATTTT.

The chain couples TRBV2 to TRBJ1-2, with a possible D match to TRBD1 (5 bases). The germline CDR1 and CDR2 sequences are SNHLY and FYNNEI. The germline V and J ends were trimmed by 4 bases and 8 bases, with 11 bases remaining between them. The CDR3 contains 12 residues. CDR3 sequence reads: CASSVQGRGYTF. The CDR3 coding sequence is TGTGCCAGCAGTGTGCAGGGTAGGGGCTACACCTTC.

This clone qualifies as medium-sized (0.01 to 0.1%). In nucleotides, the CDR3 is TGTGCCAGCAGCCCGTCTAGCGGTATGTACAATGAGCAGTTCTTC. This translates into CASSPSSGMYNEQFF. The gene calls are TRBV12-3 or TRBV12-4 and TRBJ2-1, with TRBD2 identical over 7 bases. V was clipped by 6 bases and J by 4 bases; unmatched bases: 9. The CDR3 runs 15 residues.

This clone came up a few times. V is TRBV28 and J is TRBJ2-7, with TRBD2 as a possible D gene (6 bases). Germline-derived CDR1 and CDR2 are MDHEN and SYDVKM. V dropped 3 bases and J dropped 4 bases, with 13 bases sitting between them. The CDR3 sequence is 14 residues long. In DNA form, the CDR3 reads TGTGCCAGCAGTTTCACGGGGGATGGGTACGAGCAGTACTTC. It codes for CASSFTGDGYEQYF.

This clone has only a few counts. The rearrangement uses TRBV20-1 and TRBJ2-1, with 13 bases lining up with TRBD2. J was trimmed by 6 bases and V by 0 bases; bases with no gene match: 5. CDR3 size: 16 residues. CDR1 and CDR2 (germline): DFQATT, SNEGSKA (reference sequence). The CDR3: CSARETSGRWVNEQFF. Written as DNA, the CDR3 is TGCAGTGCTAGAGAGACTAGCGGGAGGTGGGTCAATGAGCAGTTCTTC.

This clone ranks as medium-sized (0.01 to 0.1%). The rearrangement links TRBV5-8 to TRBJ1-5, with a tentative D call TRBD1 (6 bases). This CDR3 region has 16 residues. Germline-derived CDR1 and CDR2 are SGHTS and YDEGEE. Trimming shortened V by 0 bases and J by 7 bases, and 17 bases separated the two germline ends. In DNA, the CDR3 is TGTGCCAGCAGCTTGGCCGGGGGGCGCCGGGAACAGCCCCAGCATTTT. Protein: CASSLAGGRREQPQHF.